The source of this TCR beta chain is a study of T cells in Graves' hyperthyroidism and ophthalmopathy. For the study at large: At initial diagnosis, before any treatment had begun, peripheral blood was obtained. Whole-study results and caveats: Among thyroid clonotypes expanded above 0.001, most also appeared in blood.

This clonotype showed up many times. Its target is not known. TCR beta CDR3 sequences were amplified from RNA transcripts. Using the HTBI primer set, a first-round RT-PCR was run on the TCR CDR3. TCRdb ran MiXCR on the multiplex PCR reads and lists one entry per CDR3 protein. This repertoire shows hundreds of thousands of distinct CDR3 sequences, around a sixth found once; its top ten account for 7.5% to 8%. This CDR3 region has 14 residues. V trimming: 6 bases; J trimming: 0 bases; junction bases outside the gene matches: 4. Stable hyperthyroidism: no ophthalmopathy progression over 18 months of follow-up. Each diagnosis was grounded in clinical symptoms, serum thyroxine and TRAb, thyroid ultrasound, and orbital computed tomography.

Sequenced: blood. This sequence was found in a woman between 18 and 30 years old with Graves' hyperthyroidism. The V call is TRBV12-3 or TRBV12-4, the J call TRBJ2-5, with TRBD1 matching 7 bases. The CDR3 nucleotides are TGTGCCAGCAGGAAGGGACAGTACCAAGAGACCCAGTACTTC. Protein product: CASRKGQYQETQYF.